This T cell receptor beta chain came from a study of blood T cell repertoires in COVID-19. Looking at the study overall: Sites across the United States, Italy and Spain contributed samples from acute and convalescent COVID-19.

Assay: immunoSEQ multiplex PCR; the TCRdb copy retains only in-frame clones and omits some. Among about 54,000 clones, about nine tenths were seen once, and the ten largest hold 7.8%. V lost 2 bases to trimming and J lost 0 bases, with 13 bases between them. Looked up from germline, CDR1 is MGHRA and CDR2 is YSYEKL. The CDR3 runs to 16 residues. The sample consisted of peripheral blood. The clonotype originates from a man aged 50 to 59 with active COVID-19. The chain couples TRBV4-1 to TRBJ1-1; possible D gene TRBD1, 5 bases. As DNA, the CDR3 is TGCGCCAGCAGCCAACCAAGGAGGGGCATGAACACTGAAGCTTTCTTT. Translating gives CASSQPRRGMNTEAFF.